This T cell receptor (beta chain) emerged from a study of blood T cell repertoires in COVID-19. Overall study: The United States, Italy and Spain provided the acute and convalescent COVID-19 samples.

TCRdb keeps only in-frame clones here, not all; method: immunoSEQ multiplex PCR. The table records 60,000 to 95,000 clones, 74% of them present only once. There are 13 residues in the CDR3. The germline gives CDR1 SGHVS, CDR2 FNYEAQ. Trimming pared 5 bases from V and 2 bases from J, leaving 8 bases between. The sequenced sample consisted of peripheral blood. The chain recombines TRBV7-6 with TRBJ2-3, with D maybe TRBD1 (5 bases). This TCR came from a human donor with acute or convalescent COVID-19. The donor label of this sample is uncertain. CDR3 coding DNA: TGTGCCAGCAGCCAACAGGTCACAGATACGCAGTATTTT. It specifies CASSQQVTDTQYF.